This is a list of T cell receptor beta chains from one sample in a study of OX40 agonist ivuxolimab in advanced cancers. The method was immunoSEQ multiplex PCR; TCRdb's version includes in-frame clones alone and lacks a portion of them. The sample yields roughly 49,000 clones, 80% to 90% seen once. Source: CD4+ or CD8+ T cells sorted from blood, taken in a trial of the OX40 agonist ivuxolimab. The receptors stem from an adult with an advanced solid tumor such as melanoma, head and neck, liver or kidney cancer. Both conserved end residues are part of each CDR3. D genes are given only for firm matches. Size is omitted from some rows. Given values are once, few, many or a class for expanded clones.

V gene	clone size	J gene	D gene	CDR3 protein	CDR3 DNA
TRBV9	once	TRBJ1-1	TRBD1	CASSPGQGNTEAFF	TGTGCCAGCAGCCCGGGACAGGGTAACACTGAAGCTTTCTTT
TRBV30	.	TRBJ2-1	TRBD2	CACKREGHNEQFF	TGTGCCTGCAAGCGGGAGGGCCACAATGAGCAGTTCTTC
TRBV27	.	TRBJ2-7	.	CASSWAGSGSYEQYF	TGTGCCAGCAGTTGGGCGGGATCAGGCTCCTACGAGCAGTACTTC
TRBV7-9	.	TRBJ2-7	.	CASNLGGASSYEQYF	TGTGCCAGCAACCTTGGTGGGGCCAGCTCCTACGAGCAGTACTTC
TRBV5-1	.	TRBJ1-2	.	CASSITGSNYGYTF	TGCGCCAGCAGCATAACAGGATCAAACTATGGCTACACCTTC
TRBV5-6	.	TRBJ2-7	TRBD1	CASSFPGQGAYEQYF	TGTGCCAGCAGCTTTCCGGGACAGGGGGCCTACGAGCAGTACTTC
TRBV6-6	once	TRBJ2-1	.	CASSVGEIVDEQFF	TGTGCCAGCAGTGTAGGCGAGATCGTCGATGAGCAGTTCTTC
TRBV19	once	TRBJ1-1	.	CASRFPEDGGEAFF	TGTGCCAGTAGATTTCCGGAGGACGGAGGTGAAGCTTTCTTT
TRBV2	.	TRBJ2-3	.	CASSSQGSRTDTQYF	TGTGCCAGCAGTTCGCAGGGAAGCCGCACAGATACGCAGTATTTT
TRBV2	.	TRBJ2-6	.	CASSPQGTPGANVLTF	TGTGCCAGCAGTCCACAGGGTACCCCTGGGGCCAACGTCCTGACTTTC